This T cell receptor beta chain was obtained from a study of Ad26.COV2.S vaccination and SARS-CoV-2 variants. The protocol was immunoSEQ multiplex PCR, while the TCRdb copy is restricted to in-frame clones and leaves out a portion. This sample has some 450,000 clones, with around 90% found just once. Noted treatment: roughly 20 received Ad26.COV2.S at low or high dose, single or two shots; several received placebo; per-sample allocation not given. Following the first vaccine or placebo injection, samples were taken on day 63. The clonotype was recovered from a person aged 18-60 years who received the Ad26.COV2.S COVID-19 vaccine or a placebo. Source: peripheral blood, taken in a trial of Ad26.COV2.S vaccine versus placebo.

The CDR3 loop is CATTSVTQETQYF. The CDR3 DNA sequence: TGTGCCACCACAAGCGTTACCCAAGAGACCCAGTACTTC. V usage is TRBV5-6 and J usage is TRBJ2-5; D unresolved. V lost 9 bases to trimming and J lost 1 base, with 13 bases between them. This CDR3 contains 13 residues. Looked up from germline, CDR1 is SGHDT and CDR2 is YYEEEE.